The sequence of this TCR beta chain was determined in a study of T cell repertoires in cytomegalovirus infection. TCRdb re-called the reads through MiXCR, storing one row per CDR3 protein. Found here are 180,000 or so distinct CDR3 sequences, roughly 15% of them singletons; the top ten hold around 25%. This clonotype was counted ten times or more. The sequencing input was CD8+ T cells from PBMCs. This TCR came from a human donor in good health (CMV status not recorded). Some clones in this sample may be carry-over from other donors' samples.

CDR3 loop: CASSFGTGGETQYF. CDR3 in DNA: TGTGCCAGCAGCTTCGGGACAGGCGGCGAGACCCAGTACTTC. J is TRBJ2-5 and V is TRBV5-6; 8 bases align to TRBD1. The ends lost 2 bases at V and 5 bases at J; junction bases unmatched: 5. The CDR3 totals 14 residues. Per germline, CDR1 SGHDT and CDR2 YYEEEE.